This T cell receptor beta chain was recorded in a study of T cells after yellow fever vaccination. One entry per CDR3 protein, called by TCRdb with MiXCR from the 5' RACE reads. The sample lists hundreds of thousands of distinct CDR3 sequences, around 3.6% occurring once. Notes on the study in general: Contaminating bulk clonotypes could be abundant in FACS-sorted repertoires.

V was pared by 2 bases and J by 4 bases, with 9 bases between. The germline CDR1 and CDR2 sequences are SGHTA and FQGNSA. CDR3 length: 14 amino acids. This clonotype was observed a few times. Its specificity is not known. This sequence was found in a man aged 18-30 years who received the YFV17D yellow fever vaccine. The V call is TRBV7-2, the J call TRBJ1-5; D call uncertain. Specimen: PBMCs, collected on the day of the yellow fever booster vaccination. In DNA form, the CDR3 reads TGTGCCAGCAGCTTACAGGTTGGAAATCAGCCCCAGCATTTT. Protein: CASSLQVGNQPQHF.